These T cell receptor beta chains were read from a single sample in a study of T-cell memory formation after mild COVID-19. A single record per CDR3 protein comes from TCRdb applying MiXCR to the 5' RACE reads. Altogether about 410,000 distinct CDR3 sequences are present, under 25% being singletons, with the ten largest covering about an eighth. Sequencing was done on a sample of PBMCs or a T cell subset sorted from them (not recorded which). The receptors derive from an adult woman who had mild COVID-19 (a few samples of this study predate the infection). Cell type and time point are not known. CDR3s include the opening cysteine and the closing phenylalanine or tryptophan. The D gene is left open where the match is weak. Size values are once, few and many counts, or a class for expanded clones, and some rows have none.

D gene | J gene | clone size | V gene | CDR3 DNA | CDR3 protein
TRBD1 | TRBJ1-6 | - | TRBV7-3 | TGTGCCAGCGGGGACAGGGCAGGATCACCCCTCCACTTT | CASGDRAGSPLHF
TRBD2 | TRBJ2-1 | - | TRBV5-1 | TGCGCCAGCACCGTGGGCGGGGGGGCCTACAATGAGCAGTTCTTC | CASTVGGGAYNEQFF
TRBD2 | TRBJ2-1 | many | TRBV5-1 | TGCGCCAGCAGCTTGGAGCCTAGCGGGAGGCTGAATGAGCAGTTCTTC | CASSLEPSGRLNEQFF
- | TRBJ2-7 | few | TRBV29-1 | TGCAGCGCGAAGGACCGGGTCCTGGCCGAGCAGTACTTC | CSAKDRVLAEQYF
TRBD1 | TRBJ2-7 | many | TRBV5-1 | TGCGCCAGCAGCTTGGATGGGACAGCCATTTACGAGCAGTACTTC | CASSLDGTAIYEQYF
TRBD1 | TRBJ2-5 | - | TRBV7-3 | TGTGCCAGCAGAAAAGGGACAGGCATGCAAGAGACCCAGTACTTC | CASRKGTGMQETQYF
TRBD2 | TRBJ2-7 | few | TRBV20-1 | TGCAGTGCTAGCCCCAGGTCTAGCGGGGTTACCCATTACGAGCAGTACTTC | CSASPRSSGVTHYEQYF
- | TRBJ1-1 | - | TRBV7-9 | TGTGCCAGCACTCAGAAAGCTTTCTTT | CASTQKAFF
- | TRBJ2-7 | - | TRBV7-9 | TGTGCCAGCAGCTCCACTAACCGGGACTTTTATTCGTACTACGAGCAGTACTTC | CASSSTNRDFYSYYEQYF
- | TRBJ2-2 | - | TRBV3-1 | TGTGCCAGCAGCCAAGATTATCCGGGGGCCTTCACCGGGGAGCTGTTTTTT | CASSQDYPGAFTGELFF
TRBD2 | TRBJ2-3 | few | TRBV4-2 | TGTGCCAGCAGCCAAGGAGCGGGAGGCGATACGCAGTATTTT | CASSQGAGGDTQYF
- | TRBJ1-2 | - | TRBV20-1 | TGCAGTCCCTCGGGGGACTATGGCTACACCTTC | CSPSGDYGYTF
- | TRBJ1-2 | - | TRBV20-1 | TGCAGTGCTAGGCGGGGGGCCCAAGGCTACACCTTC | CSARRGAQGYTF
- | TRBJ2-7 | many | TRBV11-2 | TGTGCCAGCAGCTCCTGGAAAGACTCCAGCTCCTACGAGCAGTACTTC | CASSSWKDSSSYEQYF
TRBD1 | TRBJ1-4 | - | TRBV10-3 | TGTGCCATCAGCCCGGGACAGCTGTTAGTTGCAACTAATGAAAAACTGTTTTTT | CAISPGQLLVATNEKLFF
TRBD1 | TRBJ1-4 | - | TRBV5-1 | TGCGCCAGCAGCTTAAGTGCGGGACAGGGGGGTGAAAAACTGTTTTTT | CASSLSAGQGGEKLFF